Following are 27 T cell receptor beta chains from one sample sequenced in a study of blood T cell repertoires in COVID-19. Produced via immunoSEQ multiplex PCR; TCRdb's table is partial and in-frame only. In the table there are around 150,000 clones, 76% of which are singletons. The sample taken for sequencing was peripheral blood. All receptors derive from a woman at least 80 years old with acute or convalescent COVID-19.

This clone came up a few times. This chain links TRBV7-3 with TRBJ2-1; 7 nucleotides agree with TRBD2. In germline, CDR1 is SGHTA, CDR2 FQGTGA. The length of the CDR3 is 14 residues. J was trimmed by 8 bases and V by 0 bases; bases with no gene match: 4. The CDR3 coding sequence is TGTGCCAGCAGCTTAACGGGAGGGCTCGATGAGCAGTTCTTC. Amino acid sequence: CASSLTGGLDEQFF. Using reference TRBV7-3 and TRBJ2-1 for the parts outside the CDR3, the full variable domain is GAGVSQTPSNKVTEKGKYVELRCDPISGHTALYWYRQSLGQGPEFLIYFQGTGAADDSGLPNDRFFAVRPEGSVSTLKIQRTERGDSAVYLCASSLTGGLDEQFFGPGTRLTVL.

This clone was counted a few times. The CDR3 coding sequence is TGTGCCAGCAGTTTCCGGACTAGCGAAACAGATACGCAGTATTTT. Its translation is CASSFRTSETDTQYF. The chain uses TRBV27 and TRBJ2-3; 9 bases map to TRBD2. J was trimmed by 3 bases and V by 3 bases; bases with no gene match: 4. The length of the CDR3 is 15 residues. Germline CDR1 reads MNHEY; CDR2 reads SMNVEV (reference sequence).

This chain connects TRBV5-1 to TRBJ1-1; TRBD1 is a possible D gene (5 bases). CDR1 SGHRS and CDR2 YFSETQ come from the germline V gene. V lost 7 bases, J lost 4 bases, and 17 bases lay in between. The CDR3 loop spans 14 amino acids. The CDR3 here is CASRYSGSGTEAFF. CDR3 DNA sequence: TGCGCCAGCCGTTATTCAGGGTCGGGCACTGAAGCTTTCTTT.

In this sample, this clone turned up a few times. The chain employs TRBV5-1 and TRBJ2-7; D is uncertain. Germline values: CDR1 SGHRS, CDR2 YFSETQ. Trimming pared 3 bases from V and 6 bases from J, leaving 7 bases between. The CDR3 length is 11 residues. The CDR3 coding sequence is TGCGCCAGCAGCTCCGCCGGCGAGCAGTACTTC. Protein: CASSSAGEQYF. Full variable domain (remainder filled in from reference TRBV5-1 and TRBJ2-7): KAGVTQTPRYLIKTRGQQVTLSCSPISGHRSVSWYQQTPGQGLQFLFEYFSETQRNKGNFPGRFSGRQFSNSRSEMNVSTLELGDSALYLCASSSAGEQYFGPGTRLTVT.

The gene calls are TRBV18 and TRBJ2-6; no firm D call. The germline V and J ends were trimmed by 3 bases and 0 bases, with 12 bases remaining between them. Germline CDR1 and CDR2: KGHSH and LQKENI. The CDR3 has 17 residues. The CDR3 loop reads CASSPEIRASGANVLTF. CDR3 nucleotide sequence: TGTGCCAGCTCACCCGAAATTCGCGCCTCTGGGGCCAACGTCCTGACTTTC.

The chain has TRBV30 and TRBJ2-7; D may be TRBD2 (6 bases). The CDR3 covers 11 residues. CDR1 is GTSNPN and CDR2 is SVGIG in the germline V gene (reference sequence). V lost 2 bases to trimming and J lost 9 bases, with 11 bases between them. CDR3 in DNA: TGTGCCTGGAGTCGCGGGCGGGGGCAGTACTTC. It specifies CAWSRGRGQYF. The variable domain in full, completed from reference TRBV30 and TRBJ2-7, reads SQTIHQWPATLVQPVGSPLSLECTVEGTSNPNLYWYRQAAGRGLQLLFYSVGIGQISSEVPQNLSASRPQDRQFILSSKKLLLSDSGFYLCAWSRGRGQYFGPGTRLTVT.

The V call is TRBV6-5, the J call TRBJ1-5; tentatively, D is TRBD1 (6 bases). CDR3 length: 15 residues. The V end was cut by 6 bases, the J end by 3 bases, with 15 bases between. Germline loops: CDR1 MNHEY, CDR2 SVGAGI. CDR3 coding DNA: TGTGCCAGCAGGCCCACAGGGTTGGACAATCAGCCCCAGCATTTT. Encoded protein: CASRPTGLDNQPQHF.

This sequence joins TRBV5-1 and TRBJ1-5; 11 bases fit TRBD1. V lost 4 bases, J lost 1 base, and 19 bases stayed unmatched. Per the germline V gene, CDR1 is SGHRS and CDR2 is YFSETQ. This CDR3 contains 21 residues. CDR3 nucleotides: TGCGCCAGCAGCCTAACCGAGCCCCGGACAGGGGGCGGCAGAAGCAATCAGCCCCAGCATTTT. It is translated as CASSLTEPRTGGGRSNQPQHF. The variable domain in full, completed from reference TRBV5-1 and TRBJ1-5, reads KAGVTQTPRYLIKTRGQQVTLSCSPISGHRSVSWYQQTPGQGLQFLFEYFSETQRNKGNFPGRFSGRQFSNSRSEMNVSTLELGDSALYLCASSLTEPRTGGGRSNQPQHFGDGTRLSIL.

This clone occurred once. The gene calls are TRBV6-5 and TRBJ2-1, with 10 bases lining up with TRBD1. This CDR3 has 16 residues. The germline CDR1 and CDR2 sequences are MNHEY and SVGAGI. The V and J ends lost 0 bases and 4 bases, in that order; junction bases with no gene match: 3. CDR3 sequence (DNA): TGTGCCAGCAGTTACTCGGGACAGGGGATTTACAATGAGCAGTTCTTC. Protein: CASSYSGQGIYNEQFF.

Details on this clone: This sample also contains other DNA sequences that code for the same CDR3. The chain uses TRBV9 and TRBJ1-2; 10 nucleotides agree with TRBD1. The length of the CDR3 is 14 residues. The trim removed 1 base at V and 5 bases at J, leaving 2 bases unmatched. Germline V gene data show CDR1 as SGDLS and CDR2 as YYNGEE. CDR3 protein: CASSVMGQGYGYTF. CDR3 in DNA: TGTGCCAGCAGCGTAATGGGACAGGGGTATGGCTACACCTTC.

The gene calls are TRBV11-2 and TRBJ2-7; D is possibly TRBD2 (8 bases). V gave up 3 bases and J gave up 0 bases, with 24 bases separating them. Germline V lookup: CDR1 SGHAT, CDR2 FQNNGV. The CDR3 runs 19 residues. The CDR3 loop reads CASSFIRTGLAGGSYEQYF. For the CDR3, the DNA is TGTGCCAGCAGCTTTATCCGGACAGGCTTGGCGGGAGGCTCCTACGAGCAGTACTTC.

The gene calls are TRBV6-5 and TRBJ1-5; tentatively, D is TRBD1 (5 bases). The CDR3 runs to 14 residues. The V gene's germline CDR1 is MNHEY and CDR2 SVGAGI. The V and J ends lost 4 bases and 1 base respectively, with 8 bases between them. DNA for the CDR3: TGTGCCAGCAGTTCAGGGCACAGCAATCAGCCCCAGCATTTT. Translating it yields CASSSGHSNQPQHF.

The rearrangement links TRBV6-1 to TRBJ1-2, with 11 bases lining up with TRBD1. The junction had 8 bases not matched to a gene; V was cut back by 6 bases and J by 5 bases. Germline values: CDR1 MNHNS, CDR2 SASEGT. The CDR3 is made up of 15 amino acids. For the CDR3, the DNA is TGTGCCAGCAGGGACAGGGGGCGGACTGGGTATGGCTACACCTTC. This gives the protein CASRDRGRTGYGYTF.

DNA of the CDR3: TGTGCCACCAGCAGAGTTACAGGGGGCCGGGGCTACACCTTC. This translates into CATSRVTGGRGYTF. The chain is built from TRBV15 and TRBJ1-2, with 9 bases matching TRBD1. This CDR3 spans 14 amino acids. Germline lookup yields CDR1 LNHNV and CDR2 YYDKDF (reference sequence). V lost 1 base, J lost 8 bases, and 5 bases stayed unmatched.

The V call is TRBV5-5, the J call TRBJ2-5; tentative D call: TRBD2 (5 bases). V was clipped by 4 bases and J by 4 bases, with 20 bases between them. Germline CDR1 and CDR2: SGHKS and YYEKEE (reference sequence). The CDR3 loop spans 16 amino acids. The CDR3 is CASSPGRATPIETQYF. CDR3 nucleotides: TGTGCCAGCAGCCCCGGGCGGGCCACGCCGATAGAGACCCAGTACTTC.

The rearrangement links TRBV30 to TRBJ2-3, with D perhaps TRBD1 (6 bases). Trimming cost V 5 bases and J 0 bases, with 9 bases left between them. The length of the CDR3 is 13 residues. CDR1 is GTSNPN, CDR2 SVGIG, per germline (reference sequence). CDR3 region: CAWGGGSTDTQYF. Written as DNA, the CDR3 is TGTGCCTGGGGGGGCGGGAGCACAGATACGCAGTATTTT.

The chain links TRBV5-6 to TRBJ2-1; the match to TRBD1 covers 8 bases. V was clipped by 6 bases and J by 15 bases; unmatched bases: 11. The CDR3 sequence is 12 residues long. Germline assignment: CDR1 SGHDT and CDR2 YYEEEE. Written as DNA, the CDR3 is TGTGCCAGCAAACAATCCGGGACAGGACGGTTCTTC. Translating it yields CASKQSGTGRFF.

The chain couples TRBV3-1 (or the pseudogene TRBV3-2) to TRBJ1-5; D is uncertain. V lost 5 bases and J 7 bases, leaving 15 bases between the germline ends. Germline V gives CDR1 LGHDT, CDR2 YNNKEL (reference sequence). The CDR3 extends over 14 amino acids. The CDR3 sequence is CASSKSNREQPQHF. The CDR3 region has the DNA TGTGCCAGCAGCAAAAGTAATCGAGAACAGCCCCAGCATTTT.

The chain has TRBV7-8 and TRBJ1-2, with D possibly being TRBD1 (6 bases). The CDR3 consists of 12 residues. Germline CDR1 reads SGHVS; CDR2 reads FQNEAQ. The V and J ends lost 5 bases and 8 bases respectively, with 12 bases between them. CDR3 amino acids: CASSITGGGYTF. The CDR3 DNA reads TGTGCCAGCAGCATCACTGGGGGCGGCTACACCTTC.

The CDR3 sequence is CASSFDGGVNTEAFF. The DNA of the CDR3 is TGCGCCAGCAGCTTCGATGGGGGGGTGAACACTGAAGCTTTCTTT. This chain uses TRBV5-1 with TRBJ1-1, with a possible D match to TRBD1 (5 bases). The CDR3 runs 15 residues. Germline assignment: CDR1 SGHRS and CDR2 YFSETQ. V lost 2 bases to trimming and J lost 0 bases, with 11 bases between them.

The chain combines TRBV7-2 with TRBJ2-2, with D tentatively TRBD2 (5 bases). V was cut by 0 bases and J by 4 bases, with 12 bases left in between. Germline lookup yields CDR1 SGHTA and CDR2 FQGNSA. This CDR3 is 16 amino acids long. The CDR3 is CASSLATGWGTGELFF. Written as DNA, the CDR3 is TGTGCCAGCAGCTTAGCCACGGGGTGGGGCACCGGGGAGCTGTTTTTT. The full variable domain, with the rest looked up from reference TRBV7-2 and TRBJ2-2, is GAGVSQSPSNKVTEKGKDVELRCDPISGHTALYWYRQSLGQGLEFLIYFQGNSAPDKSGLPSDRFSAERTGGSVSTLTIQRTQQEDSAVYLCASSLATGWGTGELFFGEGSRLTVL.

The chain is built from TRBV29-1 and TRBJ1-5; D gene ambiguous. Germline lookup yields CDR1 SQVTM and CDR2 ANQGSEA. The CDR3 sequence is 14 residues long. Trimming shortened V by 0 bases and J by 0 bases, and 6 bases separated the two germline ends. The CDR3 here is CSVEDGNSNQPQHF. CDR3 nucleotide sequence: TGCAGCGTTGAAGACGGGAATAGCAATCAGCCCCAGCATTTT.

The V and J genes are TRBV30 and TRBJ2-1, with 9 positions matching TRBD2. This CDR3 has 12 residues. V shed 2 bases, J shed 16 bases, and the junction held 9 bases outside the gene matches. Germline V CDR1 and CDR2: GTSNPN, SVGIG (reference sequence). Here the CDR3 DNA reads TGTGCCTGGAGTCCCGTAGCGGGAGTACTATTCTTC. This encodes CAWSPVAGVLFF.

The chain has TRBV3-1 (or the pseudogene TRBV3-2) and TRBJ1-2; a weak D match, TRBD1 (6 bases). The CDR3 runs to 14 residues. Trimming pared 3 bases from V and 4 bases from J, leaving 12 bases between. Germline V gives CDR1 LGHDT, CDR2 YNNKEL (reference sequence). The CDR3 is CASSHETGGYGYTF. The CDR3 DNA reads as TGTGCCAGCAGCCATGAGACAGGCGGCTATGGCTACACCTTC.

This clone was observed a single time. J is TRBJ2-7 and V is TRBV6-5; D may be TRBD2 (6 bases). From germline, CDR1 is MNHEY and CDR2 SVGAGI. V lost 0 bases and J lost 5, with 14 bases in between. The CDR3 spans 15 residues. The CDR3 sequence is CASSYSPGDVHEQYF. The CDR3 DNA follows: TGTGCCAGCAGTTACTCTCCGGGGGATGTCCACGAGCAGTACTTC.

The chain carries TRBV29-1 and TRBJ2-1; 11 bases fit TRBD1. The CDR3 loop spans 16 amino acids. Unmatched junction bases numbered 12, after V lost 7 bases and J lost 4 bases. Germline V gene sequence: CDR1 SQVTM, CDR2 ANQGSEA. The CDR3 loop is CSATISGTGGYNEQFF. DNA of the CDR3: TGCAGCGCGACGATCTCCGGGACAGGGGGTTACAATGAGCAGTTCTTC.

The chain employs TRBV9 and TRBJ2-2, with 8 bases that match TRBD2. V lost 4 bases, J lost 1 base, and 3 bases stayed unmatched. Germline CDR1 reads SGDLS; CDR2 reads YYNGEE. This CDR3 is built from 15 residues. The CDR3 coding sequence is TGTGCCAGCAGCCGGCGGGGGGAGAACACCGGGGAGCTGTTTTTT. Translating gives CASSRRGENTGELFF. Variable domain in full (rest from reference TRBV9 and TRBJ2-2): DSGVTQTPKHLITATGQRVTLRCSPRSGDLSVYWYQQSLDQGLQFLIQYYNGEERAKGNILERFSAQQFPDLHSELNLSSLELGDSALYFCASSRRGENTGELFFGEGSRLTVL.